This T cell receptor beta chain appears in the sequencing data of a study of T cell changes during pregnancy in multiple sclerosis. Profiled with immunoSEQ multiplex PCR; TCRdb holds only in-frame clones, not every one. Among about 92,000 clones listed, about 92% were seen once. Germline V gene lookup returns CDR1 LNHDA and CDR2 SQIVND (reference sequence). The germline V and J ends were trimmed by 3 bases and 0 bases, with 18 bases remaining between them. This CDR3 has 19 residues. This chain connects TRBV19 to TRBJ2-6; a possible D gene is TRBD2 (5 bases). Material: peripheral blood, obtained in the first trimester of pregnancy. The TCR was taken from a female donor with multiple sclerosis, enrolled in a pregnancy study. CDR3 coding DNA: TGTGCCAGTAGTATTATCCTCTCCGGACTGATCTCTGGGGCCAACGTCCTGACTTTC. Translated, it gives CASSIILSGLISGANVLTF. The variable domain in full, with the rest retrieved from reference TRBV19 and TRBJ2-6, is DGGITQSPKYLFRKEGQNVTLSCEQNLNHDAMYWYRQDPGQGLRLIYYSQIVNDFQKGDIAEGYSVSREKKESFPLTVTSAQKNPTAFYLCASSIILSGLISGANVLTFGAGSRLTVL.